This TCR beta chain comes out of a study of T cells in tuberculosis. Study information: The T cells targeted glucose monomycolate, a mycobacterial lipid, via CD1B. IGRA-negative adolescents, IGRA-positive adolescents with latent tuberculosis and adults with active tuberculosis formed this South African cohort.

A note on this clone: Antigen unknown.

Repertoires were generated with immunoSEQ multiplex PCR, while TCRdb's copy carries only in-frame clones and drops some. The sample includes about 24,000 clones, just under 97% of them seen just once. Study results and limitations: Active tuberculosis patients had shorter CDR3-alpha; the beta difference was nonsignificant.

Sequencing input: PBMCs. This sequence originates from a donor between 10 and 35 years old with latent tuberculosis or without tuberculosis infection.

CDR3 DNA sequence: TGCGCCAGCAGCCAATACCCTAGCGGGGGGTACAATGAGCAGTTCTTC. It codes for CASSQYPSGGYNEQFF. The V call is TRBV4-1, the J call TRBJ2-1; 11 nucleotides align to TRBD2. J gave up 4 bases and V 2 bases, and 4 bases lay outside the gene matches. Germline-derived CDR1 and CDR2 are MGHRA and YSYEKL. This CDR3 spans 16 amino acids.